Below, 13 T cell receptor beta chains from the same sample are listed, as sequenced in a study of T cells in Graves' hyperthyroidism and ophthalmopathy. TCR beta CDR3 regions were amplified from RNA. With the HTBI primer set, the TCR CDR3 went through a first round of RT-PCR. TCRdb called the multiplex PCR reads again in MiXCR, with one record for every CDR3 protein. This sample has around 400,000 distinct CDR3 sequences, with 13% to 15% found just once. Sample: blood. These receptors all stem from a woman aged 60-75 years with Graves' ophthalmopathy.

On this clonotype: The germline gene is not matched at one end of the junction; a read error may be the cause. CDR3 DNA: TGTGCCAGCACAAAAGAACAGGGGGCTAACCATGGCTACACCTTC. This codes for CASTKEQGANHGYTF. The chain recombines TRBV2 with TRBJ1-2, with 9 bases lining up with TRBD1. This CDR3 contains 15 residues. Germline CDR1 SNHLY, CDR2 FYNNEI.

CDR3 in DNA: TGCAGTGCTAGATTGTGGGGCGCGAACACCGGGGAGCTGTTTTTT. This gives the protein CSARLWGANTGELFF. The chain carries TRBV20-1 and TRBJ2-2, with TRBD1 as a possible D gene (5 bases). This CDR3 contains 15 residues. V shed 2 bases and J shed 0 bases, with 10 bases lying between them. In germline, CDR1 is DFQATT, CDR2 SNEGSKA (reference sequence).

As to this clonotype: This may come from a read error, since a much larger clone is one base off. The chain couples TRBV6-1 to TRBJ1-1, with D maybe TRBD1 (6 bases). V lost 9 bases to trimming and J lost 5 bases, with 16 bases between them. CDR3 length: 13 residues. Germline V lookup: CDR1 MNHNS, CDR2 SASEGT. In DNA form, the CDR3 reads TGTGCCAGACATCTGGGGGCGAGAACTGAAGCTTTCTTT. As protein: CARHLGARTEAFF.

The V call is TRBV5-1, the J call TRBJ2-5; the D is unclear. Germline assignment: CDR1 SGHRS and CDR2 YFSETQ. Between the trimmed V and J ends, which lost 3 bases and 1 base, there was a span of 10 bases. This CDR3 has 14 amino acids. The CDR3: CASSSGLTQETQYF. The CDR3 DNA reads TGCGCCAGCAGCTCCGGGCTAACCCAAGAGACCCAGTACTTC.

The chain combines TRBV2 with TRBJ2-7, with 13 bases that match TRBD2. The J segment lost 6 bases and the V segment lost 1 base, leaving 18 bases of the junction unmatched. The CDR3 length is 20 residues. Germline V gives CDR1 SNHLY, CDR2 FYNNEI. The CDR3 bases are TGTGCCAGCAGTGAAGTCGGACTAGCGGGAGCGGACCTCCTGAGCTTCGAGCAGTACTTC. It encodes CASSEVGLAGADLLSFEQYF.

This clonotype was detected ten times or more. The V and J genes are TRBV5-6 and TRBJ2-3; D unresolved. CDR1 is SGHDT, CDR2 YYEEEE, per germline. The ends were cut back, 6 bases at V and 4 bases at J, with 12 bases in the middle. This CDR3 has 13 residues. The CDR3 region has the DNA TGTGCCAGCAACAAACCCCCCCCAGATACGCAGTATTTT. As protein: CASNKPPPDTQYF.

CDR3 DNA: TGTGCCAGCAGCCGACAGCCGTACGAGCAGTACTTC. Encoded protein: CASSRQPYEQYF. The chain combines TRBV28 with TRBJ2-7; D perhaps matches TRBD1 (5 bases). The V and J ends lost 6 bases and 4 bases respectively, with 10 bases between them. The CDR3 is 12 residues long. The germline V gene has CDR1 MDHEN and CDR2 SYDVKM.

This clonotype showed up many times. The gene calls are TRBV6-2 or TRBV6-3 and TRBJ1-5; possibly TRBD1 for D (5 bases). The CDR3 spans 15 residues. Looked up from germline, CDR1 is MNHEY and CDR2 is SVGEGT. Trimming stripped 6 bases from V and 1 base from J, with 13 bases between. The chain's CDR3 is CASRWSGTSNQPQHF. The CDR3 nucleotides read TGTGCCAGCAGGTGGTCAGGGACCAGCAATCAGCCCCAGCATTTT.

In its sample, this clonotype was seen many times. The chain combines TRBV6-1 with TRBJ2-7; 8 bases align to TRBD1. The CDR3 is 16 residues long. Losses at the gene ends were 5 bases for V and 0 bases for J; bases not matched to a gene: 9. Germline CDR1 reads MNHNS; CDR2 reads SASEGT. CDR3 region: CASSLLSTGASYEQYF. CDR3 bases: TGTGCCAGCAGTCTCCTCTCGACAGGGGCCTCCTACGAGCAGTACTTC.

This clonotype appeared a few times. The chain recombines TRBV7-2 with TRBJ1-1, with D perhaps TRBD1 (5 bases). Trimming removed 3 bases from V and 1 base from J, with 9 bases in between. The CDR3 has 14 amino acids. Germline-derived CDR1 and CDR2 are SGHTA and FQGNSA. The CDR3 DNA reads TGTGCCAGCAGCTTGGGACTCAGGAACACTGAAGCTTTCTTT. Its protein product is CASSLGLRNTEAFF.

CDR3 coding DNA: TGTGCCACCAGTGGTTATATTGGGGGCGAGCAGTACTTC. Its translation: CATSGYIGGEQYF. The V call is TRBV24-1, the J call TRBJ2-7; D tentatively reads TRBD1 or TRBD2 (5 bases each). The germline CDR1 and CDR2 sequences are KGHDR and SFDVKD. The CDR3 length is 13 residues. V shed 5 bases and J shed 6 bases, with 13 bases lying between them.

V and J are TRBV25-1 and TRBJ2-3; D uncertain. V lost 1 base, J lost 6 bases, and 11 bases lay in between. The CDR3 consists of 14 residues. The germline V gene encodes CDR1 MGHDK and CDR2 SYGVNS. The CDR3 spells CASSESPQWDTQYF. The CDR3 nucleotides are TGTGCCAGCAGTGAATCCCCGCAATGGGATACGCAGTATTTT.

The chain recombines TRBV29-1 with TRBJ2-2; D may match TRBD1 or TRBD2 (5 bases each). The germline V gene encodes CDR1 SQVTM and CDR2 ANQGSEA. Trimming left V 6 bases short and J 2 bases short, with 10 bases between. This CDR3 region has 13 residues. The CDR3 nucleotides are TGCAGCGTCGCCGGGGCTAACACCGGGGAGCTGTTTTTT. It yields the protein CSVAGANTGELFF.